This entry concerns a single TCR beta chain. This sample stems from a study of blood T cell repertoires in COVID-19. At the level of the study: COVID-19 samples from acute and convalescent phases originated in the United States, Italy and Spain. Sample material is recorded as cDNA or gDNA derived from T cells, B-cell-depleted T cells, or PBMCs.

With V trimmed by 6 bases and J by 0 bases, 2 bases remained unmatched. From germline, CDR1 is MNHEY and CDR2 SVGAGI. The CDR3 extends over 15 amino acids. Per the study methods: The assay estimated nucleated cells by amplifying reference gene primers. This table comes from immunoSEQ multiplex PCR, and its TCRdb copy is limited to in-frame clones, with some not included. V, J and clone size are those of that table, while D and trimming were read from the DNA. The profile shows under 250,000 clones, around four fifths of them singletons. The source of this sequence is a woman between 55 and 75 years old who had recovered from COVID-19. The material sequenced was peripheral blood. The chain has TRBV6-5 and TRBJ2-1, with 10 bases aligning to TRBD2. CDR3 loop: CASRIAGGSYNEQFF. The CDR3 DNA reads as TGTGCCAGCAGGATAGCGGGGGGCTCCTACAATGAGCAGTTCTTC.